A selection of T cell receptor beta chains follows, all from one sample in a study of blood T cell repertoires in COVID-19. Generated by immunoSEQ multiplex PCR, the TCRdb table keeps only in-frame clones and is missing some. The sample records 490,000 or so clones, around 89% being singletons. Sequencing used PBMCs or T cells enriched from blood (not recorded which). The source of these receptors is a woman in her forties who had recovered from COVID-19. CDR3s include the opening cysteine and the closing phenylalanine or tryptophan. The order of the fields is J gene, clone size, V gene, D gene, CDR3 protein, CDR3 DNA. A D gene is named only where the DNA matches it firmly. A row's size may be missing; if present it is once, few, many or a size class.

TRBJ1-2,once,TRBV7-2,.,CASSLGSGAGYGYTF,TGTGCCAGCAGCTTAGGCTCAGGGGCCGGCTATGGCTACACCTTC
TRBJ2-1,.,TRBV27,TRBD2,CASSLRLAGAADRDNEQFF,TGTGCCAGCAGTCTAAGACTAGCGGGAGCGGCGGATCGCGACAATGAGCAGTTCTTC
TRBJ1-2,.,TRBV10-2,TRBD1,CASSEGGWGYGYTF,TGCGCCAGCAGTGAAGGGGGCTGGGGCTATGGCTACACCTTC
TRBJ2-5,.,TRBV18,.,CASSPVGLQETQYF,TGTGCCAGCTCACCAGTGGGCCTACAAGAGACCCAGTACTTC
TRBJ1-5,.,TRBV4-3,.,CASSQDPPGPQHF,TGCGCCAGCAGCCAAGATCCCCCCGGGCCCCAGCATTTT
TRBJ2-5,.,TRBV11-2,.,CASSFVESDQETQYF,TGTGCCAGCAGCTTTGTCGAATCGGACCAAGAGACCCAGTACTTC
TRBJ1-1,.,TRBV3-1/TRBV3-2,.,CASSQVRVLETEAFF,TGTGCCAGCAGCCAAGTTCGGGTCTTGGAGACTGAAGCTTTCTTT
TRBJ1-2,.,TRBV10-1,.,CASSEYPGYSNYGYTF,TGCGCCAGCAGTGAGTATCCGGGATACTCTAACTATGGCTACACCTTC
TRBJ2-1,.,TRBV6-2/TRBV6-3,TRBD1,CASSTRARQGRRSNEQFF,TGTGCCAGCAGTACCAGAGCTCGACAGGGAAGGAGGTCTAATGAGCAGTTCTTC
TRBJ1-5,.,TRBV5-6,TRBD1,CASSLGRGEHQPQHF,TGTGCCAGCAGCTTGGGCAGGGGGGAGCATCAGCCCCAGCATTTT
TRBJ2-1,.,TRBV7-8,TRBD2,CASTWTSEYNEQFF,TGTGCCAGCACCTGGACTAGCGAGTACAATGAGCAGTTCTTC
TRBJ2-4,.,TRBV6-1,TRBD1,CASSDPLRDRKNIQYF,TGTGCCAGCAGTGACCCCCTCCGGGACAGGAAAAACATTCAGTACTTC
TRBJ2-7,once,TRBV7-9,TRBD2,CASSLAGGLFDEQYF,TGTGCCAGCAGCTTAGCGGGAGGGCTTTTCGACGAGCAGTACTTC
TRBJ2-4,.,TRBV5-1,.,CASSWLWGGEKNIQYF,TGCGCCAGCAGCTGGTTATGGGGTGGGGAGAAAAACATTCAGTACTTC
TRBJ1-1,.,TRBV25-1,.,CASRVGAGTEAFF,TGTGCCAGCAGGGTAGGGGCCGGGACTGAAGCTTTCTTT
TRBJ1-4,.,TRBV14,.,CASSTRAGVEKLFF,TGTGCCAGCAGCACCCGGGCGGGAGTCGAAAAACTGTTTTTT